This T cell receptor (beta chain) originates from a study of cytomegalovirus exposure and HLA in healthy donors. Background on the study: In a later analysis, it was reported that the 90 to 150 validation repertoires had been produced on the same platform as the 700 or so repertoires belonging to the first cohort. Study outcomes and limitations: Published work reported that the classifier diagnosed cytomegalovirus status with high specificity and sensitivity.

Germline CDR1 and CDR2: MGHRA and YSYEKL. The CDR3 has 15 amino acids. V lost 3 bases and J 7 bases, leaving 16 bases between the germline ends. The donors were part of the validation cohort of 95 to 150 subjects. That cohort was separate from the first cohort, which comprised 666 subjects. Produced via immunoSEQ multiplex PCR; TCRdb's table is partial and in-frame only. The sample consists of some 180,000 clones, around 86% of them appearing once. A note on this clone: Its antigen is not known.

The rearrangement uses TRBV4-1 and TRBJ2-1; D ambiguous. The clonotype comes from a man aged 25-40 years in good health and CMV-seropositive. Sequences were obtained from PBMCs. The CDR3 loop is CASSHPPTSPNEQFF. DNA of the CDR3: TGCGCCAGCAGCCACCCCCCGACCAGTCCGAATGAGCAGTTCTTC.